The 3 T cell receptor beta chains in this list originate from one sample, sequenced in a study of T cells in Graves' hyperthyroidism and ophthalmopathy. RNA transcripts gave rise to amplified TCR beta CDR3 regions. Researchers ran a first-round RT-PCR on the TCR CDR3 using the HTBI primer set. TCRdb ran MiXCR on the multiplex PCR reads and lists one entry per CDR3 protein. The data contain about 270,000 distinct CDR3 sequences, less than 30% of them seen just once; the ten biggest clones take up approximately 30%. Sample: blood. All receptors derive from a middle-aged man with Graves' hyperthyroidism that later progressed to Graves' ophthalmopathy.

This clonotype occurred many times. A much more abundant neighbour one base away suggests this may be a read error. The CDR3 sequence is CASSKGTLNTRELFF. The CDR3 coding sequence is TGTGCCAGCAGCAAAGGGACTCTGAACACCAGGGAGCTGTTTTTT. The rearrangement uses TRBV7-8 and TRBJ2-2; D is perhaps TRBD2 (6 bases). The CDR3 has 15 residues. Germline assignment: CDR1 SGHVS and CDR2 FQNEAQ.

In its sample, this clonotype was seen many times. The chain recombines TRBV12-3 or TRBV12-4 with TRBJ1-1; D is ambiguous. Trimming took 6 bases from V and 2 from J, leaving 13 bases between them. The CDR3 runs to 14 residues. This chain's CDR3 is CASSRVAANTEAFF. Written as DNA, the CDR3 is TGTGCCAGCAGCCGAGTTGCGGCCAACACTGAAGCTTTCTTT.

This clonotype was observed at least ten times. The chain uses TRBV12-3 or TRBV12-4 and TRBJ2-5; D possibly matches TRBD1 or TRBD2 (5 bases each). Trimming removed 7 bases from V and 2 bases from J, with 11 bases in between. The CDR3 runs to 13 residues. In nucleotides, the CDR3 is TGTGCCAGCACCAACGGGGCTCAAGAGACCCAGTACTTC. Translation: CASTNGAQETQYF.